Listed here is a single T cell receptor beta chain. The data belong to a study of Ad26.COV2.S vaccination and SARS-CoV-2 variants. Overall study: A participant enrolled in the COV1001 Ad26.COV2.S trial arm provided the sample.

Assay: immunoSEQ multiplex PCR; the TCRdb copy retains only in-frame clones and omits some. The sample contains approximately 460,000 clones, roughly nine tenths of which appear only once. The V gene lost 3 bases and the J gene lost 5 bases, with 5 bases spanning the gap. The CDR3 contains 12 residues. Treatment defined: some 19 received Ad26.COV2.S at low or high dose, single or two shots; roughly 5 received placebo; per-sample allocation not given. Sampling was performed 63 days after the first vaccine or placebo injection. This sequence originates from a person between 18 and 65 years old who received the Ad26.COV2.S COVID-19 vaccine or a placebo. Sequenced here: peripheral blood, sampled in a trial of Ad26.COV2.S vaccine versus placebo. The chain combines TRBV12-3 or TRBV12-4 with TRBJ2-1; D gene ambiguous. The CDR3 DNA follows: TGTGCCAGCAGTTTTCGGCACAATGAGCAGTTCTTC. Translated: CASSFRHNEQFF.